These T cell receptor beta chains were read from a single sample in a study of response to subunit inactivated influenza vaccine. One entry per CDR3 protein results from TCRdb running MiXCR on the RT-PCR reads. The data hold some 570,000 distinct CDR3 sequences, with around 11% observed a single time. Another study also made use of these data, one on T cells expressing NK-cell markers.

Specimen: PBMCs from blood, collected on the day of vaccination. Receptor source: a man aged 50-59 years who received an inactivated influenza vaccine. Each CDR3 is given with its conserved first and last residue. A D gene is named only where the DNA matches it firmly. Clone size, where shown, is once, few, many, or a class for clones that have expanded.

CDR3 protein: CASSLILNNEQFF
CDR3 DNA: TGTGCCAGCAGCCTGATCCTAAACAATGAGCAGTTCTTC
D gene: NA
J gene: TRBJ2-1
CDR3 length: 13
clone size: NA
V gene: TRBV7-9

CDR3 protein: CATSRGTGPSTDTQYF
CDR3 DNA: TGTGCCACCAGCAGAGGGACAGGGCCGAGCACAGATACGCAGTATTTT
D gene: TRBD1
J gene: TRBJ2-3
CDR3 length: 16
clone size: once
V gene: TRBV15

CDR3 protein: CASSLADSNSPLHF
CDR3 DNA: TGTGCCAGCAGTTTAGCCGACAGTAATTCACCCCTCCACTTT
D gene: NA
J gene: TRBJ1-6
CDR3 length: 14
clone size: once
V gene: TRBV12-3/TRBV12-4

CDR3 protein: CASSVEPQEEGELFF
CDR3 DNA: TGTGCCAGCAGCGTAGAGCCACAGGAGGAGGGGGAGCTGTTTTTT
D gene: NA
J gene: TRBJ2-2
CDR3 length: 15
clone size: few
V gene: TRBV9

CDR3 protein: CSVGLTSTVEQFF
CDR3 DNA: TGCAGCGTTGGGTTGACTAGTACGGTTGAGCAGTTCTTC
D gene: NA
J gene: TRBJ2-1
CDR3 length: 13
clone size: many
V gene: TRBV29-1

CDR3 protein: CASSWGRQEYGYTF
CDR3 DNA: TGTGCCAGCAGCTGGGGGAGACAGGAATATGGCTACACCTTC
D gene: NA
J gene: TRBJ1-2
CDR3 length: 14
clone size: NA
V gene: TRBV5-4

CDR3 protein: CASSSSGAGNTIYF
CDR3 DNA: TGTGCCAGCAGCTCCTCAGGGGCTGGAAACACCATATATTTT
D gene: NA
J gene: TRBJ1-3
CDR3 length: 14
clone size: few
V gene: TRBV7-9

CDR3 protein: CASSPPRDAYEQYF
CDR3 DNA: TGTGCCAGCAGTCCCCCTCGGGACGCCTACGAGCAGTACTTC
D gene: NA
J gene: TRBJ2-7
CDR3 length: 14
clone size: NA
V gene: TRBV12-3/TRBV12-4

CDR3 protein: CASSYRTGSYNEQFF
CDR3 DNA: TGTGCCAGCAGCTACCGGACAGGGTCCTACAATGAGCAGTTCTTC
D gene: TRBD1
J gene: TRBJ2-1
CDR3 length: 15
clone size: NA
V gene: TRBV7-8

CDR3 protein: CASSFAGGSEAFF
CDR3 DNA: TGTGCCAGCAGTTTTGCAGGGGGCAGTGAAGCTTTCTTT
D gene: TRBD1
J gene: TRBJ1-1
CDR3 length: 13
clone size: NA
V gene: TRBV12-3/TRBV12-4

CDR3 protein: CASRSGRFSYEQYF
CDR3 DNA: TGTGCCAGCAGAAGCGGGAGGTTCTCCTACGAGCAGTACTTC
D gene: TRBD2
J gene: TRBJ2-7
CDR3 length: 14
clone size: many
V gene: TRBV12-3/TRBV12-4

CDR3 protein: CASSSATAGGWNEQFF
CDR3 DNA: TGTGCCAGCAGCTCAGCAACAGCGGGAGGATGGAATGAGCAGTTCTTC
D gene: TRBD2
J gene: TRBJ2-1
CDR3 length: 16
clone size: few
V gene: TRBV7-2

CDR3 protein: CSVELADVSYEQYF
CDR3 DNA: TGCAGCGTTGAACTAGCGGATGTGTCCTACGAGCAGTACTTC
D gene: TRBD2
J gene: TRBJ2-7
CDR3 length: 14
clone size: few
V gene: TRBV29-1

CDR3 protein: CASAAGVAYNEQFF
CDR3 DNA: TGTGCCAGCGCCGCGGGGGTGGCCTACAATGAGCAGTTCTTC
D gene: TRBD2
J gene: TRBJ2-1
CDR3 length: 14
clone size: NA
V gene: TRBV28

CDR3 protein: CASGGGSGRLGAYNEQFF
CDR3 DNA: TGTGCCAGCGGAGGGGGTAGCGGACGCCTGGGGGCCTACAATGAGCAGTTCTTC
D gene: NA
J gene: TRBJ2-1
CDR3 length: 18
clone size: few
V gene: TRBV6-1

CDR3 protein: CASSLAPRVSSYNEQFF
CDR3 DNA: TGTGCCAGCAGCTTAGCACCCCGGGTCAGTTCCTACAATGAGCAGTTCTTC
D gene: NA
J gene: TRBJ2-1
CDR3 length: 17
clone size: NA
V gene: TRBV7-8

CDR3 protein: CASSLGWGLQGLPGELFF
CDR3 DNA: TGTGCCAGCAGCTTAGGATGGGGCCTACAGGGGCTCCCCGGGGAGCTGTTTTTT
D gene: TRBD1
J gene: TRBJ2-2
CDR3 length: 18
clone size: NA
V gene: TRBV7-8

CDR3 protein: CASSPGTGGGGYTF
CDR3 DNA: TGTGCCAGCAGCCCAGGGACAGGGGGCGGAGGCTACACCTTC
D gene: TRBD1
J gene: TRBJ1-2
CDR3 length: 14
clone size: few
V gene: TRBV4-2

CDR3 protein: CASSPQTGLNEQYF
CDR3 DNA: TGCGCCAGCAGCCCTCAGACAGGGTTGAACGAGCAGTACTTC
D gene: TRBD1
J gene: TRBJ2-7
CDR3 length: 14
clone size: NA
V gene: TRBV5-1

CDR3 protein: CASRRGEGLGNEQFF
CDR3 DNA: TGCGCCAGCAGGAGGGGGGAGGGCCTTGGGAATGAGCAGTTCTTC
D gene: NA
J gene: TRBJ2-1
CDR3 length: 15
clone size: few
V gene: TRBV10-2

CDR3 protein: CASSLGQGVQYF
CDR3 DNA: TGTGCCAGCAGTCTCGGACAGGGAGTGCAGTACTTC
D gene: TRBD1
J gene: TRBJ2-7
CDR3 length: 12
clone size: few
V gene: TRBV28

CDR3 protein: CASSARGADTGELFF
CDR3 DNA: TGTGCCAGCAGTGCCAGGGGGGCGGACACCGGGGAGCTGTTTTTT
D gene: NA
J gene: TRBJ2-2
CDR3 length: 15
clone size: few
V gene: TRBV2

CDR3 protein: CASSLEDLGQGADQPQHF
CDR3 DNA: TGTGCTAGCAGCTTAGAGGATCTAGGACAGGGGGCTGATCAGCCCCAGCATTTT
D gene: TRBD1
J gene: TRBJ1-5
CDR3 length: 18
clone size: NA
V gene: TRBV7-7

CDR3 protein: CASSQLGLAGGPSRGYEQYF
CDR3 DNA: TGCGCCAGCAGCCAACTAGGACTAGCGGGAGGGCCAAGCAGGGGATACGAGCAGTACTTC
D gene: TRBD2
J gene: TRBJ2-7
CDR3 length: 20
clone size: NA
V gene: TRBV5-1

CDR3 protein: CASRYIAGVGDTQYF
CDR3 DNA: TGTGCCAGCAGATATATAGCGGGAGTTGGGGATACGCAGTATTTT
D gene: TRBD2
J gene: TRBJ2-3
CDR3 length: 15
clone size: few
V gene: TRBV27

CDR3 protein: CASSWSGAGELFF
CDR3 DNA: TGTGCCAGCAGCTGGAGCGGTGCTGGGGAGCTGTTTTTT
D gene: NA
J gene: TRBJ2-2
CDR3 length: 13
clone size: few
V gene: TRBV5-6

CDR3 protein: CASAGQGSDTQYF
CDR3 DNA: TGTGCCAGCGCAGGACAGGGCTCGGATACGCAGTATTTT
D gene: TRBD1
J gene: TRBJ2-3
CDR3 length: 13
clone size: few
V gene: TRBV6-4

CDR3 protein: CASSYAGGDRSNEQFF
CDR3 DNA: TGTGCCAGCAGTTACGCAGGCGGTGATAGATCTAATGAGCAGTTCTTC
D gene: NA
J gene: TRBJ2-1
CDR3 length: 16
clone size: NA
V gene: TRBV6-5

CDR3 protein: CASSVSANTEAFF
CDR3 DNA: TGTGCCAGCAGCGTATCCGCGAACACTGAAGCTTTCTTT
D gene: NA
J gene: TRBJ1-1
CDR3 length: 13
clone size: few
V gene: TRBV9

CDR3 protein: CASSLEGGPSGANVLTF
CDR3 DNA: TGCGCCAGCAGCTTGGAGGGAGGGCCGTCTGGGGCCAACGTCCTGACTTTC
D gene: TRBD2
J gene: TRBJ2-6
CDR3 length: 17
clone size: few
V gene: TRBV5-1

CDR3 protein: CASSGGVTEAFF
CDR3 DNA: TGTGCCAGCAGCGGAGGGGTTACTGAAGCTTTCTTT
D gene: NA
J gene: TRBJ1-1
CDR3 length: 12
clone size: NA
V gene: TRBV7-9